Listed below are T cell receptor beta chains from one sample, sequenced in a study of monozygotic twins with inflammatory bowel disease. TCRdb re-called the 5' RACE reads; one entry per CDR3 protein, DNA not given. The clone table shows over 350,000 distinct CDR3 sequences, with the ten largest holding 2.6%. Sequenced input: blood. These receptors came from a human donor with ulcerative colitis or Crohn's disease, or a healthy co-twin of an affected twin (not recorded which). Both conserved end residues are part of each CDR3. Each record gives: J gene, V gene, clone size, CDR3 protein. Only some rows state a clone size, as once, few, many or a class for expanded clones.

J gene: TRBJ2-1
V gene: TRBV6-5
clone size: .
CDR3 protein: CASSYRAGGLGEQFF

J gene: TRBJ2-7
V gene: TRBV5-1
clone size: .
CDR3 protein: CASAGTGTYEQYF

J gene: TRBJ2-7
V gene: TRBV4-2
clone size: .
CDR3 protein: CASSQHYAGYEQYF

J gene: TRBJ2-7
V gene: TRBV2
clone size: .
CDR3 protein: CASSERGASEQYF

J gene: TRBJ1-1
V gene: TRBV4-3
clone size: .
CDR3 protein: CASSQDATNTEAFF

J gene: TRBJ1-6
V gene: TRBV4-1
clone size: .
CDR3 protein: CASSQDGRGASWNSPLHF

J gene: TRBJ2-3
V gene: TRBV3-1
clone size: .
CDR3 protein: CASSQATSGDTDTQYF

J gene: TRBJ2-7
V gene: TRBV6-5
clone size: .
CDR3 protein: CASSYNGQGAYEQYF

J gene: TRBJ2-1
V gene: TRBV29-1
clone size: .
CDR3 protein: CSVDVPRLNNEQFF

J gene: TRBJ2-5
V gene: TRBV20-1
clone size: .
CDR3 protein: CSAQAGTGMQTQYF

J gene: TRBJ2-5
V gene: TRBV7-3
clone size: .
CDR3 protein: CASSFKGGETQYF

J gene: TRBJ1-1
V gene: TRBV6-1
clone size: .
CDR3 protein: CASSGGGPSSGGAEAFF

J gene: TRBJ1-4
V gene: TRBV10-3
clone size: .
CDR3 protein: CAISSDRGDEKLFF

J gene: TRBJ1-5
V gene: TRBV7-2
clone size: .
CDR3 protein: CASSGDRLGNQPQHF

J gene: TRBJ1-1
V gene: TRBV6-5
clone size: .
CDR3 protein: CASRGGVGPEAFF

J gene: TRBJ1-1
V gene: TRBV7-2
clone size: .
CDR3 protein: CASGPQGALTEAFF

J gene: TRBJ2-1
V gene: TRBV24-1
clone size: .
CDR3 protein: CATSDLTSVGNEQFF

J gene: TRBJ2-4
V gene: TRBV5-1
clone size: .
CDR3 protein: CASSFAGPRVAKNIQYF

J gene: TRBJ2-7
V gene: TRBV7-9
clone size: .
CDR3 protein: CASSLVQADLSYEQYF

J gene: TRBJ1-2
V gene: TRBV11-3
clone size: .
CDR3 protein: CASSLDRTDYGYTF

J gene: TRBJ2-7
V gene: TRBV18
clone size: .
CDR3 protein: CASTPGLASSYEQYF

J gene: TRBJ1-5
V gene: TRBV7-2
clone size: .
CDR3 protein: CASSQRLGNNQPQHF

J gene: TRBJ2-5
V gene: TRBV20-1
clone size: .
CDR3 protein: CSASLQRGTKTQYF

J gene: TRBJ2-6
V gene: TRBV27
clone size: .
CDR3 protein: CASSPISGANVLTF

J gene: TRBJ2-3
V gene: TRBV2
clone size: medium-sized
CDR3 protein: CASRDPRTGGPNTDTQYF

J gene: TRBJ1-5
V gene: TRBV12-3/TRBV12-4
clone size: .
CDR3 protein: CASSSTETNSNQPQHF

J gene: TRBJ2-7
V gene: TRBV28
clone size: .
CDR3 protein: CASGNGDRVYEQYF

J gene: TRBJ1-2
V gene: TRBV4-3
clone size: .
CDR3 protein: CASRPGTAGFYGYTF

J gene: TRBJ1-5
V gene: TRBV4-1
clone size: .
CDR3 protein: CASSQGGRTGSNQPQHF

J gene: TRBJ1-2
V gene: TRBV18
clone size: .
CDR3 protein: CASSVLDRSNYGYTF

J gene: TRBJ1-1
V gene: TRBV7-6
clone size: .
CDR3 protein: CASSLGRRQMNTEAFF

J gene: TRBJ2-1
V gene: TRBV4-2
clone size: .
CDR3 protein: CASSQDGGRGYNEQFF

J gene: TRBJ1-5
V gene: TRBV12-3/TRBV12-4
clone size: .
CDR3 protein: CASSLPESSNQPQHF

J gene: TRBJ2-5
V gene: TRBV20-1
clone size: .
CDR3 protein: CSALSPSDQETQYF

J gene: TRBJ2-1
V gene: TRBV19
clone size: .
CDR3 protein: CASGAGGSSYNEQFF